This entry lists 16 T cell receptor beta chains sequenced from one sample in a study of cytomegalovirus exposure and HLA in healthy donors. The PCR used 60 Vbeta and 13 Jbeta primers. The assay was immunoSEQ multiplex PCR, and TCRdb's table has in-frame clones only and misses some. The sample holds over 200,000 clones, approximately 80% seen once. The sequenced material came from PBMCs. These receptors came from a male donor in good health and CMV-seronegative.

The J gene is TRBJ2-5, the V gene TRBV7-2; D gene ambiguous. Looked up from germline, CDR1 is SGHTA and CDR2 is FQGNSA. The CDR3 extends over 14 amino acids. With 5 bases removed from V and 7 bases from J, the gap between germline ends came to 17 bases. CDR3 residues: CASSPIETIGTQYF. The DNA of the CDR3 is TGTGCCAGCAGCCCAATAGAAACTATTGGGACCCAGTACTTC.

This clone was detected a few times. This sequence joins TRBV6-6 and TRBJ1-5; D is ambiguous. The CDR3 extends over 15 amino acids. The germline V gene encodes CDR1 MNHNY and CDR2 SVGAGI (reference sequence). Trimming took off 7 bases at V and 1 base at J, with 14 bases between the two ends. In nucleotides, the CDR3 is TGTGCCAGCATCGTTGGAGGATTGAGCAATCAGCCCCAGCATTTT. Its protein is CASIVGGLSNQPQHF.

The J gene is TRBJ2-7, the V gene TRBV6-5, with D possibly matching TRBD2 (5 bases). This CDR3 has 15 amino acids. Trimming stripped 4 bases from V and 4 bases from J, with 17 bases between. Germline values: CDR1 MNHEY, CDR2 SVGAGI. In DNA form, the CDR3 reads TGTGCCAGCAGTTCGCGGAGTCCCGGGGAGTACGAGCAGTACTTC. Protein sequence: CASSSRSPGEYEQYF.

The chain joins TRBV6-5 to TRBJ2-7; a possible D gene is TRBD2 (7 bases). Germline CDR1 is MNHEY and CDR2 is SVGAGI. The V gene lost 8 bases and the J gene lost 4 bases, with 15 bases spanning the gap. The length of the CDR3 is 13 residues. For the CDR3, the DNA is TGTGCCAGCGGCGGGGGCCCGTGGTACGAGCAGTACTTC. This sequence encodes CASGGGPWYEQYF.

The rearrangement uses TRBV7-9 and TRBJ1-1; possible D gene TRBD1, 5 bases. The CDR3 length is 17 residues. Germline lookup yields CDR1 SEHNR and CDR2 FQNEAQ (reference sequence). V dropped 5 bases and J dropped 5 bases, with 24 bases sitting between them. The CDR3 DNA sequence: TGTGCCAGCAGCGATCCTTATCCGCAGGGTGGTAGTACTGAAGCTTTCTTT. Translation: CASSDPYPQGGSTEAFF.

The chain couples TRBV18 to TRBJ2-5; 11 bases fit TRBD2. CDR1 and CDR2 from the germline V gene are KGHSH and LQKENI. Trimming removed 6 bases from V and 2 bases from J; junction bases left unmatched: 11. CDR3 size: 17 residues. The CDR3: CASSHRSLAGGQETQYF. CDR3 bases: TGTGCCAGCTCTCACCGGTCCCTAGCGGGAGGACAAGAGACCCAGTACTTC.

V and J are TRBV19 and TRBJ1-1; 7 bases align to TRBD1. There are 14 residues in the CDR3. Per germline, CDR1 LNHDA and CDR2 SQIVND (reference sequence). The V gene end was trimmed by 7 bases and the J gene end by 3 bases; junction bases not matched to a gene: 8. As DNA, the CDR3 is TGTGCCAGTAACTTCAGGGGGTCTTACACTGAAGCTTTCTTT. It encodes CASNFRGSYTEAFF.

The chain recombines TRBV5-6 with TRBJ1-2; 7 bases fit TRBD1. The CDR3 consists of 15 residues. Germline assignment: CDR1 SGHDT and CDR2 YYEEEE. The J segment lost 3 bases and the V segment lost 3 bases, leaving 8 bases of the junction unmatched. The CDR3 nucleotides are TGTGCCAGCAGCTCGTACAGGGGAGTTGACTATGGCTACACCTTC. This gives the protein CASSSYRGVDYGYTF.

The genes are TRBV18 and TRBJ1-2; possibly TRBD1 for D (5 bases). V was clipped by 4 bases and J by 4 bases, with 13 bases between them. The CDR3 loop spans 14 amino acids. CDR1 is KGHSH, CDR2 LQKENI, per germline. CDR3 DNA sequence: TGTGCCAGCTCACGCGGGGCGCGAAGCTATGGCTACACCTTC. Amino acid sequence: CASSRGARSYGYTF. The full variable domain, in which reference TRBV18 and TRBJ1-2 provide the parts outside the CDR3, is NAGVMQNPRHLVRRRGQEARLRCSPMKGHSHVYWYRQLPEEGLKFMVYLQKENIIDESGMPKERFSAEFPKEGPSILRIQQVVRGDSAAYFCASSRGARSYGYTFGSGTRLTVV.

This clone appeared once. The chain couples TRBV28 to TRBJ2-3; D ambiguous. Between the trimmed V and J ends, which lost 1 base and 5 bases, there was a span of 4 bases. The CDR3 is made up of 12 amino acids. The germline V gene encodes CDR1 MDHEN and CDR2 SYDVKM. This CDR3 reads CASSLFKDTQYF. The CDR3 coding sequence is TGTGCCAGCAGTTTATTCAAAGATACGCAGTATTTT.

V usage is TRBV9 and J usage is TRBJ1-6; the match to TRBD1 covers 7 bases. Germline V gene data show CDR1 as SGDLS and CDR2 as YYNGEE. The ends lost 0 bases at V and 3 bases at J; junction bases unmatched: 9. This CDR3 is built from 18 residues. Written as DNA, the CDR3 is TGTGCCAGCAGCGTAGAAGTACAGGGGCCGAGCTATAATTCACCCCTCCACTTT. Residues: CASSVEVQGPSYNSPLHF.

This clone appeared once. The chain joins TRBV5-6 to TRBJ2-7, with 8 nucleotides matching TRBD2. The CDR3 is 15 residues long. Germline V gene sequence: CDR1 SGHDT, CDR2 YYEEEE. V trimming: 0 bases; J trimming: 2 bases; junction bases outside the gene matches: 4. The DNA of the CDR3 is TGTGCCAGCAGCTTGGAACTAGCGGTTGCCTACGAGCAGTACTTC. Translating it yields CASSLELAVAYEQYF. The full variable domain, in which reference TRBV5-6 and TRBJ2-7 provide the parts outside the CDR3, is DAGVTQSPTHLIKTRGQQVTLRCSPKSGHDTVSWYQQALGQGPQFIFQYYEEEERQRGNFPDRFSGHQFPNYSSELNVNALLLGDSALYLCASSLELAVAYEQYFGPGTRLTVT.

The chain combines TRBV28 with TRBJ1-5; unclear D gene. CDR1 is MDHEN and CDR2 is SYDVKM in the germline V gene. Trimming removed 2 bases at V and 2 bases at J, with 16 bases between. The CDR3 contains 17 residues. As DNA, the CDR3 is TGTGCCAGCAGTTTAGGTGCAGGCCCCCCGGGCAATCAGCCCCAGCATTTT. Protein: CASSLGAGPPGNQPQHF.

The rearrangement uses TRBV7-3 and TRBJ2-2; TRBD2 matches at 7 bases. V trimming: 1 base; J trimming: 7 bases; junction bases outside the gene matches: 6. The CDR3 consists of 15 residues. CDR1 is SGHTA, CDR2 FQGTGA, per germline. The CDR3 here is CASSLNGRTVGELFF. CDR3 coding DNA: TGTGCCAGCAGCTTAAACGGGAGGACGGTCGGGGAGCTGTTTTTT.

The chain is built from TRBV28 and TRBJ1-5; 8 bases map to TRBD1. V gave up 5 bases and J gave up 4 bases; unmatched junction bases: 10. The CDR3 sequence is 16 residues long. Germline lookup yields CDR1 MDHEN and CDR2 SYDVKM. The CDR3 sequence is CASSTRTGILNQPQHF. CDR3 DNA sequence: TGTGCCAGCAGTACCCGGACAGGGATTTTGAATCAGCCCCAGCATTTT.

This chain connects TRBV19 to TRBJ2-6; D gene ambiguous. Germline CDR1 reads LNHDA; CDR2 reads SQIVND (reference sequence). V lost 8 bases to trimming and J lost 0 bases, with 11 bases between them. This CDR3 region has 15 residues. The CDR3 region is CASAPRLSGANVLTF. The CDR3 coding sequence is TGTGCCAGTGCTCCGAGGCTCTCTGGGGCCAACGTCCTGACTTTC.